These T cell receptor beta chains were read from a single sample in a study of T cells in Graves' hyperthyroidism and ophthalmopathy. TCRdb reanalysed the multiplex PCR reads using MiXCR and keeps one entry per CDR3 protein. Among hundreds of thousands of distinct CDR3 sequences listed, less than 15% were seen once. The sample comprised blood. The source is a woman between 18 and 30 years old with Graves' hyperthyroidism. Each CDR3 is given with its conserved first and last residue. Fields, in order: CDR3 length, J gene, V gene, clone size, D gene, CDR3 DNA, CDR3 protein. A D gene is named only where the DNA matches it firmly. Not every row has a clone size; where given, it reads once, few, many or a size class.

>13|TRBJ2-1|TRBV7-2|many|-
TGTGCCAGCAGCCCCATGGGAAGGAGTGAGCAGTTCTTC
CASSPMGRSEQFF
>18|TRBJ1-2|TRBV11-3|many|-
TGTGCCAGCAGCTCGGCCCAGACAGGCGCAAGGGAGGACTATGGCTACACCTTC
CASSSAQTGAREDYGYTF
>14|TRBJ2-7|TRBV19|-|TRBD2
TGTGCCAGTGGCTCTAGCGGGAGCAACTACGAGCAGTACTTC
CASGSSGSNYEQYF
>12|TRBJ2-7|TRBV28|many|-
TGTGCCAGCAGTCAATTTGTCTACGAGCAGTACTTC
CASSQFVYEQYF
>15|TRBJ2-7|TRBV20-1|few|-
TGCAGTGCTAGAGAGGCTCAGGTTCTTCGGGACGAGCAGTACTTC
CSAREAQVLRDEQYF
>17|TRBJ2-1|TRBV7-3|many|TRBD2
TGTGCCAGCAGCTTAAGTGGTTGGGGACTAGCGAGCAATGAGCAGTTCTTC
CASSLSGWGLASNEQFF
>15|TRBJ2-7|TRBV6-5|many|TRBD2
TGTGCCAGCAGTTCGCCCGGACTAGCGGGACCCCAGCAGTACTTC
CASSSPGLAGPQQYF
>16|TRBJ2-1|TRBV19|-|TRBD2
TGTGCCAGTAGTTTCGGACTAGCGGGAGGGGATAATGAGCAGTTCTTC
CASSFGLAGGDNEQFF
>14|TRBJ2-2|TRBV20-1|many|TRBD2
TGCAGTGCCGCGGGACTAGTTTCCACCGGGGAGCTGTTTTTT
CSAAGLVSTGELFF
>15|TRBJ2-3|TRBV12-3/TRBV12-4|few|TRBD2
TGTGCCAGCAGTTTCGGCGGGGGAGGGCCAGATACGCAGTATTTT
CASSFGGGGPDTQYF
>20|TRBJ2-5|TRBV7-9|-|TRBD2
TGTGCCAGCAGCGGCCGCCGGGGTTTCGTGGCGGGAGGGAACCAAGAGACCCAGTACTTC
CASSGRRGFVAGGNQETQYF
>14|TRBJ2-5|TRBV11-2|few|-
TGTGCCAGCAGCTCCCCGTCGGGGTCAGGGACCCAGTACTTC
CASSSPSGSGTQYF
>14|TRBJ2-5|TRBV7-2|many|-
TGTGCCAGCAGCTTAATGGGGGGAGGAGAGACCCAGTACTTC
CASSLMGGGETQYF
>16|TRBJ2-2|TRBV7-9|many|-
TGTGCCAGCAGCTCCAACAGGGTGACGAACACCGGGGAGCTGTTTTTT
CASSSNRVTNTGELFF
>16|TRBJ1-5|TRBV12-3/TRBV12-4|-|-
TGTGCCAGCAGTCCCGTGGGGGGGTCCGTCAATCAGCCCCAGCATTTT
CASSPVGGSVNQPQHF
>18|TRBJ1-2|TRBV28|many|TRBD1
TGTGCCAGCAGTTCACACCGGGACAGGGGGCATGGTAACTATGGCTACACCTTC
CASSSHRDRGHGNYGYTF
>16|TRBJ2-2|TRBV4-3|-|-
TGCGCCAGCAGTCCTCGGAGGGCCGTAAACACCGGGGAGCTGTTTTTT
CASSPRRAVNTGELFF
>10|TRBJ2-7|TRBV6-1|-|-
TGTGCCAGCAGTCGGGATGAGCAGTACTTC
CASSRDEQYF
>15|TRBJ2-3|TRBV11-2|many|-
TGTGCCAGCAGCTTCGACCCTTCTAGCACAGATACGCAGTATTTT
CASSFDPSSTDTQYF
>15|TRBJ2-1|TRBV11-3|-|TRBD2
TGTGCCAGCAGGACACTAGCGGGAGGGAGAAATGAGCAGTTCTTC
CASRTLAGGRNEQFF
>16|TRBJ2-1|TRBV18|-|TRBD2
TGTGCCAGCTCACCATTTAGCGGGAGTTCCTACAATGAGCAGTTCTTC
CASSPFSGSSYNEQFF
>13|TRBJ1-1|TRBV29-1|-|-
TGCAGCGTTAAAGTTCAATGGGGCACTGAAGCTTTCTTT
CSVKVQWGTEAFF
>14|TRBJ1-1|TRBV18|-|-
TGTGCCAGCTCACCTTCGCAGGAGTCGATTGAAGCTTTCTTT
CASSPSQESIEAFF
>13|TRBJ1-4|TRBV7-8|-|-
TGTGCCAGCAGCGTACAGGCTAATGAAAAACTGTTTTTT
CASSVQANEKLFF
>16|TRBJ2-3|TRBV5-5|few|TRBD2
TGTGCCAGCAGCACCCGAGCGGGAGGGGGGGCAGATACGCAGTATTTT
CASSTRAGGGADTQYF
>17|TRBJ2-7|TRBV2|few|-
TGTGCCAGCAGTTCTCTACAAAGGGCGGGAAGGGCCTACGAGCAGTACTTC
CASSSLQRAGRAYEQYF
>16|TRBJ2-5|TRBV29-1|few|-
TGCAGCGTCGATACGGGAACGCCCTACACACGAGAGACCCAGTACTTC
CSVDTGTPYTRETQYF
>14|TRBJ2-3|TRBV20-1|-|TRBD2
TGCAGTGCTAGAGGGATAGCGGGAGCAGATACGCAGTATTTT
CSARGIAGADTQYF